The present TCR beta chain was sequenced within a study of beta chain features in type 1 diabetes. This clone was seen only a few times. Its specificity is not known. By way of CD45RO/CCR7/CD25/CD127/CD95/CD27, the CD4+ regulatory, stem cell-like memory, central memory and naive cells were sorted. Whole-study findings and limits: PCR might pick shorter templates more often, in the same way for patients and controls. Patients showed naive, central memory and Treg TCRB repertoires that appeared more similar than those of healthy donors. Shorter TCRB CDR3s, moderately but significantly so, marked every one of the four CD4+ subsets in Type 1 diabetes patients.

This CDR3 has 16 residues. The V gene end was trimmed by 1 base and the J gene end by 7 bases; junction bases not matched to a gene: 2. Germline CDR1 KGHSH, CDR2 LQKENI. The whole isolated RNA underwent reverse transcription, so sequencing captured expressed TCRB transcripts. About 3.6 million reads was the average for naive, central memory and regulatory T cell samples. TCRdb's table, derived via immunoSEQ multiplex PCR, lists solely in-frame clones and lacks some. The data show 150,000 to 200,000 clones, around 7.9% seen once. The TCR comes from a man between 18 and 29 years old with type 1 diabetes. The rearrangement links TRBV18 to TRBJ1-6; 12 bases are shared with TRBD1. Sample: central memory CD4+ T cells from blood. CDR3 sequence reads: CASSPRGTGGNSPLHF. In DNA form, the CDR3 reads TGTGCCAGCTCACCACGTGGGACAGGGGGCAATTCACCCCTCCACTTT.